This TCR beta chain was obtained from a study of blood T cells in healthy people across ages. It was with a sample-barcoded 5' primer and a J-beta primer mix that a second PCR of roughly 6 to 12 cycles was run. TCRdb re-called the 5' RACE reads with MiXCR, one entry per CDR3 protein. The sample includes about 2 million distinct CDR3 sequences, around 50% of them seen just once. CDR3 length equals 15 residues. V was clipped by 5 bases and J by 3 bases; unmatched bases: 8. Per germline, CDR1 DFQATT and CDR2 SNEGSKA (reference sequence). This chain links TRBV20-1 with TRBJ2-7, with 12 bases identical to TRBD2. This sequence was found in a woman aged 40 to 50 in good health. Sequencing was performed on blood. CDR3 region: CSAPTPTSGGYEQYF. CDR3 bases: TGCAGTGCTCCAACTCCGACTAGCGGGGGCTACGAGCAGTACTTC.